This TCR beta chain was observed in a study of blood T cells in healthy people across ages. About the study: Researchers report that template switching captured about one barcoded beta molecule per two T cells.

Primed by a sample-barcoded 5' primer and a J-beta primer mix, a second PCR proceeded for about 6 to 11 cycles. MiXCR, run by TCRdb on the 5' RACE reads, gives a single entry per CDR3 protein. The sample lists about a million distinct CDR3 sequences, roughly half occurring once. Regarding this clonotype: At one of its ends the junction is not consistent with the germline gene, which may arise from a read error.

The sequencing sample was made of blood. This TCR was recovered from a woman aged 55-69 years in good health.

CDR3 bases: TGTGCCAGTAGTGACCGCATCGAAGCTTTCTTT. The encoded protein is CASSDRIEAFF. V usage is TRBV25-1 and J usage is TRBJ1-1; D is undetermined. The CDR3 covers 11 residues. From germline, CDR1 is MGHDK and CDR2 SYGVNS.